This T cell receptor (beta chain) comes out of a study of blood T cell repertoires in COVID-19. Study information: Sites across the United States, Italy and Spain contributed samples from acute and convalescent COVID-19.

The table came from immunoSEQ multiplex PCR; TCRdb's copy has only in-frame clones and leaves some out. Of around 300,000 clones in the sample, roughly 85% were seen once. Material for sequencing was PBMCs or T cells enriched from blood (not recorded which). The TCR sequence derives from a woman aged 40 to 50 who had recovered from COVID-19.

In nucleotides, the CDR3 is TGTGCCAGCAGCTTAGAGGTCAGGGCCTTCAATCAGCCCCAGCATTTT. This translates into CASSLEVRAFNQPQHF. This chain links TRBV7-2 with TRBJ1-5, with D maybe TRBD1 (5 bases). This CDR3 has 16 amino acids. Per the germline V gene, CDR1 is SGHTA and CDR2 is FQGNSA. V lost 1 base to trimming and J lost 3 bases, with 13 bases between them.